The 14 T cell receptor beta chains in this list originate from one sample, sequenced in a study of sequential checkpoint blockade in melanoma. Treatment specified: randomized to nivolumab then ipilimumab (arm A) or the reverse (arm B). TCRdb's copy holds only in-frame clones and misses some; the assay was immunoSEQ multiplex PCR. Of 3,300 or so clones listed, over 20% are singletons. Sample: tumor tissue (inferred from file names), taken from a patient given nivolumab and ipilimumab in sequence. These TCRs come from a human donor with melanoma.

This clone was seen only a few times. This sequence joins TRBV9 and TRBJ2-1; D remains ambiguous. Germline loops: CDR1 SGDLS, CDR2 YYNGEE. V lost 4 bases and J lost 7, with 12 bases in between. CDR3 length: 13 residues. The CDR3 DNA is TGTGCCAGCAGCCCCCAAGGGAAGAATGAGCAGTTCTTC. Encoded protein: CASSPQGKNEQFF.

This clone was recorded a few times. CDR3 in DNA: TGTGCCAGTACCCCCGTTGGTAGCGGGGTTTACAATGAGCAGTTCTTC. Amino acid sequence: CASTPVGSGVYNEQFF. This sequence joins TRBV19 and TRBJ2-1; 8 bases are shared with TRBD2. This CDR3 is built from 16 residues. The trim removed 7 bases at V and 4 bases at J, leaving 12 bases unmatched. CDR1 is LNHDA and CDR2 is SQIVND in the germline V gene (reference sequence).

This clone was picked up one time. The chain couples TRBV18 to TRBJ2-7; D is uncertain. V gave up 0 bases and J gave up 2 bases, with 5 bases separating them. This CDR3 has 13 residues. Germline CDR1 is KGHSH and CDR2 is LQKENI. The CDR3 coding sequence is TGTGCCAGCTCACCACCGGGAACCTACGAGCAGTACTTC. Translating gives CASSPPGTYEQYF.

This chain uses TRBV18 with TRBJ1-4, with a weak D call TRBD1 (5 bases). The CDR3 spans 17 residues. Trimming removed 1 base from V and 0 bases from J, with 12 bases in between. CDR1 KGHSH and CDR2 LQKENI come from the germline V gene. The CDR3 nucleotides are TGTGCCAGCTCACCACTCCAGGGCTATGCAACTAATGAAAAACTGTTTTTT. Amino acid sequence: CASSPLQGYATNEKLFF.

The sample holds a few counts of this clone. The rearrangement uses TRBV29-1 and TRBJ2-2; perhaps TRBD1 as D (5 bases). Per germline, CDR1 SQVTM and CDR2 ANQGSEA. The CDR3 is made up of 16 amino acids. V was clipped by 5 bases and J by 0 bases, with 16 bases between them. This chain's CDR3 is CSVRLLGVPNTGELFF. CDR3 sequence (DNA): TGCAGCGTTCGATTGTTAGGGGTGCCGAACACCGGGGAGCTGTTTTTT.

This clone showed up just a few times. CDR3 loop: CASSTHRGSSTDTQYF. For the CDR3, the DNA is TGTGCCAGTAGTACTCACAGGGGCTCTAGCACAGATACGCAGTATTTT. The V gene is TRBV19, the J gene TRBJ2-3; 7 bases map to TRBD1. Germline CDR1 reads LNHDA; CDR2 reads SQIVND (reference sequence). Trimming at V came to 4 bases and at J to 0 bases, leaving 7 bases not matched to a gene. CDR3 length: 16 residues.

The chain carries TRBV7-1 and TRBJ2-2; D remains ambiguous. TRBV7-1 is an open reading frame whose function is uncertain. The length of the CDR3 is 13 residues. Deletions cut 4 bases from V and 4 bases from J, with 7 bases between. The CDR3 nucleotides read TGTGCCAGCAGCTTAGAGCGCACCGGGGAGCTGTTTTTT. It yields the protein CASSLERTGELFF.

CDR3 in DNA: TGTGCCAGCTCACCACCAGGAGGGGGCACGATCAATGAGCAGTTCTTC. Encoded protein: CASSPPGGGTINEQFF. J is TRBJ2-1 and V is TRBV18; perhaps TRBD1 as D (7 bases). CDR3 length equals 16 residues. Germline V gives CDR1 KGHSH, CDR2 LQKENI. The V end was cut by 0 bases, the J end by 6 bases, with 15 bases between.

The CDR3 loop reads CASSTQGQATGELFF. CDR3 in DNA: TGTGCCAGTAGTACCCAGGGGCAGGCCACCGGGGAGCTGTTTTTT. The chain uses TRBV19 and TRBJ2-2; tentatively, D is TRBD1 (6 bases). Trimming pared 4 bases from V and 4 bases from J, leaving 13 bases between. CDR1 and CDR2 from the germline V gene are LNHDA and SQIVND (reference sequence). The CDR3 is 15 amino acids. The full variable domain, rest sourced from reference TRBV19 and TRBJ2-2, is DGGITQSPKYLFRKEGQNVTLSCEQNLNHDAMYWYRQDPGQGLRLIYYSQIVNDFQKGDIAEGYSVSREKKESFPLTVTSAQKNPTAFYLCASSTQGQATGELFFGEGSRLTVL.

The chain uses TRBV9 and TRBJ1-3; D might be TRBD1 (5 bases). The CDR3 spans 17 residues. CDR1 and CDR2 (germline): SGDLS, YYNGEE. The V end was cut by 0 bases, the J end by 0 bases, with 13 bases between. CDR3: CASSVDGTPASGNTIYF. The CDR3 DNA follows: TGTGCCAGCAGCGTAGATGGGACGCCAGCCTCTGGAAACACCATATATTTT.

The V call is TRBV7-5, the J call TRBJ2-1; the DNA was not used to check the table's D call, TRBD2. TRBV7-5 is designated a pseudogene. The CDR3 covers 16 residues. The CDR3 DNA reads TGTGCCAGCAGCTCCCGGGAGGGGGGGTCCTACAATGAGCAGTTCTTC. Its protein is CASSSREGGSYNEQFF.

The gene calls are TRBV9 and TRBJ1-2, with D hard to call. The CDR3 is made up of 15 amino acids. The germline CDR1 and CDR2 sequences are SGDLS and YYNGEE. V gave up 0 bases and J gave up 4 bases, with 13 bases separating them. The CDR3 loop reads CASSVDSAGGYGYTF. The CDR3 nucleotides read TGTGCCAGCAGCGTAGATAGCGCGGGCGGCTATGGCTACACCTTC.

The table lists this clone with a count of one. The rearrangement uses TRBV5-1 and TRBJ2-3; D possibly uses TRBD1 or TRBD2 (5 bases each). The CDR3 runs to 15 residues. Germline CDR1 SGHRS, CDR2 YFSETQ. Trimming cost V 1 base and J 1 base, with 10 bases left between them. Written as DNA, the CDR3 is TGCGCCAGCAGCTTGTCAGAGGGACGCACAGATACGCAGTATTTT. This codes for CASSLSEGRTDTQYF.

The chain recombines TRBV11-3 with TRBJ2-6, with D tentatively TRBD1 or TRBD2 (5 bases each). Trimming left V 5 bases short and J 2 bases short, with 7 bases between. The CDR3 is made up of 14 amino acids. The germline gives CDR1 SGHNT, CDR2 YENEEA. The CDR3 DNA reads TGTGCCAGCAGCCGAGGGGCTGGGGCCAACGTCCTGACTTTC. As protein: CASSRGAGANVLTF.